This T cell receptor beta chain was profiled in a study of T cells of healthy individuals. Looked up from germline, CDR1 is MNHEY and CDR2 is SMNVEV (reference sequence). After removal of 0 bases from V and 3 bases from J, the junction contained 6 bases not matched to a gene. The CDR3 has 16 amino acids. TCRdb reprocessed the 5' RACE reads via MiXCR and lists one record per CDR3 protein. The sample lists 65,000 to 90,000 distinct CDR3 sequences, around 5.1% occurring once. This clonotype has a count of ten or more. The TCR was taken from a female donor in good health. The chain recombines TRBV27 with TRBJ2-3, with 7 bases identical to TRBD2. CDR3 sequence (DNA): TGTGCCAGCAGTTTATCCCGACTAGCTTGGACAGATACGCAGTATTTT. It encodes CASSLSRLAWTDTQYF.